Each of the 4 T cell receptor beta chains below was sequenced from the same sample in a study of T-cell reconstitution after alpha-beta-depleted transplantation in children. Preparation of the TCRbeta library was carried out with unique molecular identifiers. Using its own MiXCR run on the PCR reads, TCRdb lists one record per CDR3 protein. The sample records fewer than 550,000 distinct CDR3 sequences, roughly 11% being singletons. The sample consisted of PBMCs, mostly from graft donor cells, taken 180 days after TCRalphabeta/CD19-depleted stem cell transplant. The receptors here all came from a female patient between 2 and 15 years old who had a stem cell transplant for aplastic anemia, so the T cells may come from the graft donor.

V gene TRBV7-7 combines with J gene TRBJ2-5, with D unclear. Trimming shortened V by 1 base and J by 4 bases, and 10 bases separated the two germline ends. CDR1 and CDR2 from the germline V gene are SSHAT and FNYEAQ (reference sequence). This CDR3 has 14 amino acids. DNA for the CDR3: TGTGCCAGCAGCTTAGTAGGGTGGCGAGAGACCCAGTACTTC. Translated, it gives CASSLVGWRETQYF.

In nucleotides, the CDR3 is TGCGCCAGCAGCTTGGTCGCCTTCTCTGGGGCCAACGTCCTGACTTTC. Translation gives CASSLVAFSGANVLTF. V is TRBV5-1 and J is TRBJ2-6; D ambiguous. Trimming took off 0 bases at V and 0 bases at J, with 7 bases between the two ends. The CDR3 loop spans 16 amino acids. Germline V gene lookup returns CDR1 SGHRS and CDR2 YFSETQ.

The chain has TRBV25-1 and TRBJ2-7, with D uncertain. V was pared by 1 base and J by 5 bases, with 6 bases between. The V gene's germline CDR1 is MGHDK and CDR2 SYGVNS. The CDR3 contains 12 residues. The CDR3 nucleotides are TGTGCCAGCAGTGAATCCCCCCACGAGCAGTACTTC. It encodes CASSESPHEQYF.

The V call is TRBV27, the J call TRBJ2-3; weak D call: TRBD1 (5 bases). Looked up from germline, CDR1 is MNHEY and CDR2 is SMNVEV (reference sequence). The CDR3 is made up of 14 amino acids. The V and J ends lost 0 bases and 5 bases respectively, with 9 bases between them. Here the CDR3 DNA reads TGTGCCAGCAGTTTATCGATTACAGGAGATACGCAGTATTTT. Translating it yields CASSLSITGDTQYF.